The clone carrying this T cell receptor beta chain was detected once. Looked up from germline, CDR1 is SGDLS and CDR2 is YYNGEE. The CDR3 runs 15 residues. V was pared by 0 bases and J by 4 bases, with 12 bases between. These data are taken from a study of T cells in localized non-small cell lung cancer. The table came from immunoSEQ multiplex PCR; TCRdb's copy has only in-frame clones and leaves some out. The sample carries 2,200 or so clones, roughly 32% recorded once. The sample consisted of lung tumor tissue, taken before any cancer treatment. The chain uses TRBV9 and TRBJ2-3; D is uncertain. This receptor was obtained from a female donor of 60 years or more with stage I lung adenocarcinoma. CDR3 nucleotide sequence: TGTGCCAGCAGCGTAGAGGCAATTGGGGCAGATACGCAGTATTTT. Translating it yields CASSVEAIGADTQYF.